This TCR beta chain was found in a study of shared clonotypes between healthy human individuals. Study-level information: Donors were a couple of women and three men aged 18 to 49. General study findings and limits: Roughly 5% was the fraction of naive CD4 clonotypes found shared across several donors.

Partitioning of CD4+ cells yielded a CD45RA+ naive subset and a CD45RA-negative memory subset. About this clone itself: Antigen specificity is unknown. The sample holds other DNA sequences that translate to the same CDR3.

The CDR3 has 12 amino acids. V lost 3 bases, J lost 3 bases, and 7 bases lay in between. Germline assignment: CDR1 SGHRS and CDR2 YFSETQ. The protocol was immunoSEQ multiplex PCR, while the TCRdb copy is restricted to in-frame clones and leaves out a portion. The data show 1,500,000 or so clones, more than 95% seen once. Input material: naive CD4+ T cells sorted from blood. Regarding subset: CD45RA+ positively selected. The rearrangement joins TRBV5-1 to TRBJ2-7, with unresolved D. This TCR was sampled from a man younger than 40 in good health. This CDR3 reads CASSSRGYEQYF. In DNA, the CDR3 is TGCGCCAGCAGCTCCCGAGGCTACGAGCAGTACTTC. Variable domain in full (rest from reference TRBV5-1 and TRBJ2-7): KAGVTQTPRYLIKTRGQQVTLSCSPISGHRSVSWYQQTPGQGLQFLFEYFSETQRNKGNFPGRFSGRQFSNSRSEMNVSTLELGDSALYLCASSSRGYEQYFGPGTRLTVT.